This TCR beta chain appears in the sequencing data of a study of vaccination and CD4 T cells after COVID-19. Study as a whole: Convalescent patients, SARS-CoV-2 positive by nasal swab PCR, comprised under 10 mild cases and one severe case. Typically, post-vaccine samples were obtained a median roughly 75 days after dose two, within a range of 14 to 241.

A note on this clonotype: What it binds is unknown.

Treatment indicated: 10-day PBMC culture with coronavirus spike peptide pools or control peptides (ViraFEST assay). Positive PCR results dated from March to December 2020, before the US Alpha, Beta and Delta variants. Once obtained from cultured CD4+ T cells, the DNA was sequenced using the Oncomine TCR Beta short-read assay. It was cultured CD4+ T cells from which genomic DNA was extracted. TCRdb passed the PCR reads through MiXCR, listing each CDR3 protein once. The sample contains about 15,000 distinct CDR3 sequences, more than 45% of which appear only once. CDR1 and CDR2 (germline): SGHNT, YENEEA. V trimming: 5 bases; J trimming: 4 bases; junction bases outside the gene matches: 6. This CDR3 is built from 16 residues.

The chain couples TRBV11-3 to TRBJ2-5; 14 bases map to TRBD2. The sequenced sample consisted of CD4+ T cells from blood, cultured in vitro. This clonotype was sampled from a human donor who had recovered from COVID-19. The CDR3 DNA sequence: TGTGCCAGCAGCCAGGGACTAGCGGGAGCTGGAGAGACCCAGTACTTC. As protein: CASSQGLAGAGETQYF.